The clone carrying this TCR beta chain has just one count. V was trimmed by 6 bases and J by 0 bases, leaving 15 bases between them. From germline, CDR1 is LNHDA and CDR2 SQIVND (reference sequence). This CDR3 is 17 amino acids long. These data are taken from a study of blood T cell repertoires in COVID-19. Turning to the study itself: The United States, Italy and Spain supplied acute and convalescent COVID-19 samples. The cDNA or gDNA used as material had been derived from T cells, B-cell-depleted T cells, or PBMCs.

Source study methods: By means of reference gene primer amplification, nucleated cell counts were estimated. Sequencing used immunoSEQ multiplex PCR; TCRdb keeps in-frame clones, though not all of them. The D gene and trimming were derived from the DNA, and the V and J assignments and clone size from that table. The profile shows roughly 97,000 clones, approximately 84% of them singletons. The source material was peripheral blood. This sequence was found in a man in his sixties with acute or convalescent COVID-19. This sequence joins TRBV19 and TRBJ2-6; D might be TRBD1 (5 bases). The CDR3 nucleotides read TGTGCCAGTAGAACAGGATACTCGAGCTCTGGGGCCAACGTCCTGACTTTC. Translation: CASRTGYSSSGANVLTF.